One and the same sample provided the 19 T cell receptor beta chains below, sequenced in a study of blood T cells in healthy people across ages. A second PCR, run for roughly 7 to 11 cycles, used a sample-barcoded 5' primer plus a J-beta primer mix. TCRdb re-called the 5' RACE reads through MiXCR, storing one row per CDR3 protein. This table holds 600,000 to 850,000 distinct CDR3 sequences, 20% to 25% found once. This sample was also put to use in a study of T cells of mothers and their children.

Source material: blood. Receptors were obtained from a boy between 10 and 17 years old in good health.

V and J are TRBV2 and TRBJ1-1; 9 nucleotides line up with TRBD1. The CDR3 has 13 residues. The junction had 1 base not matched to a gene; V was cut back by 4 bases and J by 4 bases. CDR1 and CDR2 (germline): SNHLY, FYNNEI. For the CDR3, the DNA is TGTGCCAGCAGTGCGGACAGGGGCACTGAAGCTTTCTTT. Protein sequence: CASSADRGTEAFF.

V usage is TRBV9 and J usage is TRBJ2-3; tentatively, D is TRBD1 or TRBD2 (6 bases each). Trimming removed 4 bases from V and 0 bases from J, with 15 bases in between. The CDR3 has 16 amino acids. CDR1 SGDLS and CDR2 YYNGEE come from the germline V gene. DNA for the CDR3: TGTGCCAGCAGCCCGGGGGCTCCTTCTAGCACAGATACGCAGTATTTT. Protein product: CASSPGAPSSTDTQYF.

The chain is built from TRBV9 and TRBJ2-5; tentatively, D is TRBD1 (5 bases). Germline V gene lookup returns CDR1 SGDLS and CDR2 YYNGEE. This CDR3 region has 16 residues. The V end was cut by 0 bases, the J end by 4 bases, with 16 bases between. The CDR3 nucleotides read TGTGCCAGCAGCGTAGAAAGGGCAGGGAAGGTAGAGACCCAGTACTTC. It is translated as CASSVERAGKVETQYF.

This clonotype was counted only a few times. V and J are TRBV20-1 and TRBJ1-2; D gene unclear. V dropped 5 bases and J dropped 2 bases, with 9 bases sitting between them. CDR3 length: 12 residues. Germline V gene lookup returns CDR1 DFQATT and CDR2 SNEGSKA (reference sequence). CDR3 in amino acids: CSAPSGNYGYTF. Here the CDR3 DNA reads TGCAGTGCTCCATCGGGGAACTATGGCTACACCTTC.

This clonotype was counted only a few times. The V and J genes are TRBV12-3 or TRBV12-4 and TRBJ2-7, with D possibly being TRBD2 (6 bases). The CDR3 sequence is 12 residues long. The V and J ends lost 7 bases and 13 bases respectively, with 20 bases between them. As DNA, the CDR3 is TGTGCCAGCACTATGATAGGACTAACGGTCTACTTC. Protein sequence: CASTMIGLTVYF.

The CDR3, as DNA: TGTGCCAGCAGTACAGGGGGGGTCTATGGCTACACCTTC. Its protein is CASSTGGVYGYTF. The chain is built from TRBV12-3 or TRBV12-4 and TRBJ1-2; 8 positions match TRBD1. V shed 5 bases and J 4 bases; nucleotides not matched to a gene: 3. This CDR3 region has 13 residues.

The genes are TRBV5-1 and TRBJ2-5; D possibly corresponds to TRBD1 (6 bases). The last part of the DNA fits TRBJ2-7 better; the J call may be wrong. This CDR3 is 14 amino acids long. Germline assignment: CDR1 SGHRS and CDR2 YFSETQ. The DNA of the CDR3 is TGCGCCAGCAGCGCGGACAGCCCCTTGGACGAGCAGTACTTC. Its protein is CASSADSPLDEQYF.

This clonotype occurred a few times. The chain uses TRBV7-9 and TRBJ2-5; D is undetermined. V lost 0 bases to trimming and J lost 1 base, with 6 bases between them. The CDR3 length is 14 residues. Germline loops: CDR1 SEHNR, CDR2 FQNEAQ (reference sequence). The CDR3 sequence is CASSLATSQETQYF. The CDR3 bases are TGTGCCAGCAGCTTAGCGACCAGCCAAGAGACCCAGTACTTC.

The gene calls are TRBV4-1 and TRBJ1-1; D not resolved. The CDR3 has 15 residues. CDR1 is MGHRA and CDR2 is YSYEKL in the germline V gene. The ends were cut back, 3 bases at V and 2 bases at J, with 13 bases in the middle. The CDR3 spells CASSHDDTINTEAFF. The CDR3 coding sequence is TGCGCCAGCAGCCATGATGACACAATTAACACTGAAGCTTTCTTT.

The J gene is TRBJ2-5, the V gene TRBV6-4; D is unresolved. There are 12 residues in the CDR3. Germline lookup yields CDR1 MRHNA and CDR2 SNTAGT. V lost 10 bases to trimming and J lost 2 bases, with 11 bases between them. Here the CDR3 DNA reads TGTGCCACCAAGTCTGTTCAAGAGACCCAGTACTTC. Encoded protein: CATKSVQETQYF.

In this sample, this clonotype turned up a few times. The J gene is TRBJ1-2, the V gene TRBV20-1, with D hard to call. Trimming shortened V by 2 bases and J by 1 base, and 14 bases separated the two germline ends. The CDR3 loop spans 15 amino acids. CDR1 and CDR2 (germline): DFQATT, SNEGSKA (reference sequence). The DNA of the CDR3 is TGCAGTGCTAGAACGTCGGCGGCGGTTAACTATGGCTACACCTTC. Protein: CSARTSAAVNYGYTF.

The chain is built from TRBV29-1 and TRBJ1-3; 8 bases agree with TRBD1. The germline V gene encodes CDR1 SQVTM and CDR2 ANQGSEA. This CDR3 comprises 12 residues. V shed 6 bases and J 8 bases; nucleotides not matched to a gene: 6. CDR3 sequence: CSVDRGEDTIYF. The CDR3 DNA sequence: TGCAGCGTCGACAGGGGAGAAGACACCATATATTTT.

This clonotype has ten or more counts. The V call is TRBV7-3, the J call TRBJ2-1, with 9 bases lining up with TRBD2. CDR1 is SGHTA, CDR2 FQGTGA, per germline. This CDR3 contains 14 residues. Losses at the gene ends were 2 bases for V and 8 bases for J; bases not matched to a gene: 4. CDR3 sequence: CASSLAGGWDEQFF. CDR3 bases: TGTGCCAGCAGCTTAGCGGGAGGGTGGGATGAGCAGTTCTTC.

This clonotype was recorded many times. The V call is TRBV7-2, the J call TRBJ1-3, with 8 bases lining up with TRBD1. CDR1 is SGHTA, CDR2 FQGNSA, per germline. There are 15 residues in the CDR3. With 2 bases clipped from V and 4 bases from J, the junction kept 4 bases outside the gene matches. The CDR3 DNA reads as TGTGCCAGCAGCTTAATCCAGGGGGCCGGAAACACCATATATTTT. Translated: CASSLIQGAGNTIYF.

The chain employs TRBV12-5 and TRBJ2-1; 9 bases are shared with TRBD2. CDR3 length: 17 amino acids. Per the germline V gene, CDR1 is LGHNT and CDR2 is FRNRAP. V lost 0 bases to trimming and J lost 1 base; unmatched junction nucleotides: 4. CDR3 bases: TGTGCTAGTGGTTTGGTAGGTCTAGCGGGGTCCTACAATGAGCAGTTCTTC. Its translation is CASGLVGLAGSYNEQFF.

CDR3 amino acids: CASSLLRGTHTYEQYF. CDR3 coding DNA: TGTGCCAGCAGCTTACTTCGCGGGACGCATACCTACGAGCAGTACTTC. The genes are TRBV7-8 and TRBJ2-7, with a weak D call TRBD2 (6 bases). The CDR3 totals 16 residues. V was clipped by 2 bases and J by 2 bases, with 16 bases between them. Germline CDR1 SGHVS, CDR2 FQNEAQ.

V usage is TRBV11-2 and J usage is TRBJ1-6; 7 nucleotides align to TRBD1. Trimming at V came to 7 bases and at J to 6 bases, leaving 24 bases not matched to a gene. CDR3 size: 20 residues. CDR1 is SGHAT and CDR2 is FQNNGV in the germline V gene. The CDR3 spells CASKPRTGQGVFRGNSPLHF. CDR3 bases: TGTGCCAGCAAGCCGCGAACAGGGCAGGGGGTGTTCAGGGGTAATTCACCCCTCCACTTT.

The table lists this clonotype with a few counts. This sequence joins TRBV4-1 and TRBJ1-1; D possibly corresponds to TRBD1 (6 bases). This CDR3 region has 14 residues. Trimming shortened V by 3 bases and J by 0 bases, and 8 bases separated the two germline ends. Per germline, CDR1 MGHRA and CDR2 YSYEKL. Here the CDR3 DNA reads TGCGCCAGCAGCCAGGGGGCGATGAACACTGAAGCTTTCTTT. Amino acid sequence: CASSQGAMNTEAFF.

The chain couples TRBV7-9 to TRBJ2-5; no clear D gene. The germline V gene encodes CDR1 SEHNR and CDR2 FQNEAQ (reference sequence). Trimming removed 0 bases at V and 7 bases at J, with 12 bases between. This CDR3 has 14 amino acids. Written as DNA, the CDR3 is TGTGCCAGCAGCTTAGCGCTGGGTGGGTGGACCCAGTACTTC. Translated, it gives CASSLALGGWTQYF.